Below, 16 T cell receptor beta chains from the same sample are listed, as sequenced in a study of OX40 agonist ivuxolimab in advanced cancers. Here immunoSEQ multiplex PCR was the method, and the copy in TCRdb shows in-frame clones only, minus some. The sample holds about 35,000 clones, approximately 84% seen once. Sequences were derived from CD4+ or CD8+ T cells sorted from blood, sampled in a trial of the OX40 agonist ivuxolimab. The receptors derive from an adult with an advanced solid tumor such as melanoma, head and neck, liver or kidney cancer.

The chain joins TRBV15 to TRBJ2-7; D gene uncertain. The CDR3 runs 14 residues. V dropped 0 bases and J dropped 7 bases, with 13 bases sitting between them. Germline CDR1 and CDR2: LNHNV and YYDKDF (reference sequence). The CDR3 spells CATSRDRARREQYF. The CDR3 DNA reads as TGTGCCACCAGCAGAGATAGGGCCAGACGTGAGCAGTACTTC.

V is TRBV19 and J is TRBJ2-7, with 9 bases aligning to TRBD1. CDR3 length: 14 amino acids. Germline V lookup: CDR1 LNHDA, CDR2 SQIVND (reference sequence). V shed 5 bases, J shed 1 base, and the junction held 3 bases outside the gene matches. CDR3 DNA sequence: TGTGCCAGTAGTTCCGGGACAGGGTCCTACGAGCAGTACTTC. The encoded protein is CASSSGTGSYEQYF. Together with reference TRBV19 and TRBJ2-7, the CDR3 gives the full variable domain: DGGITQSPKYLFRKEGQNVTLSCEQNLNHDAMYWYRQDPGQGLRLIYYSQIVNDFQKGDIAEGYSVSREKKESFPLTVTSAQKNPTAFYLCASSSGTGSYEQYFGPGTRLTVT.

The CDR3 is CASSLGGAPHEQYF. For the CDR3, the DNA is TGTGCCAGCAGCTTGGGGGGGGCCCCCCACGAGCAGTACTTC. The V gene is TRBV5-6, the J gene TRBJ2-7; D might be TRBD1 or TRBD2, each matching 6 bases. Per germline, CDR1 SGHDT and CDR2 YYEEEE. The CDR3 is 14 residues long. Deletions cut 0 bases from V and 5 bases from J, with 12 bases between.

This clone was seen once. The CDR3 loop is CATSREHETQYF. The CDR3 DNA reads TGTGCCACCAGCAGAGAGCACGAGACCCAGTACTTC. The rearrangement links TRBV15 to TRBJ2-5; no clear D. The ends were cut back, 0 bases at V and 5 bases at J, with 4 bases in the middle. CDR3 length: 12 residues. Germline assignment: CDR1 LNHNV and CDR2 YYDKDF (reference sequence). Full variable domain (missing parts from reference TRBV15 and TRBJ2-5): DAMVIQNPRYQVTQFGKPVTLSCSQTLNHNVMYWYQQKSSQAPKLLFHYYDKDFNNEADTPDNFQSRRPNTSFCFLDIRSPGLGDTAMYLCATSREHETQYFGPGTRLLVL.

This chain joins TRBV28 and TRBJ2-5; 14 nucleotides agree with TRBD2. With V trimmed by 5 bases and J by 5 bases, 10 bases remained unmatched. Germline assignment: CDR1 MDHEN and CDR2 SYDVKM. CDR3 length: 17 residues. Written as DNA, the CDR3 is TGTGCCAGCAGTACAGGGACTAGCGGGAGTAGAATGGAGACCCAGTACTTC. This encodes CASSTGTSGSRMETQYF.

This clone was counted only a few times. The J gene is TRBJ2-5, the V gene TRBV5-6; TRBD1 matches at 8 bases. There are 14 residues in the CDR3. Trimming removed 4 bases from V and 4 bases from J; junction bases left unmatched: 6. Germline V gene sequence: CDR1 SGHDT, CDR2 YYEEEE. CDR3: CASSVRTGRETQYF. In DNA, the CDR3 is TGTGCCAGCAGCGTAAGGACAGGGCGAGAGACCCAGTACTTC.

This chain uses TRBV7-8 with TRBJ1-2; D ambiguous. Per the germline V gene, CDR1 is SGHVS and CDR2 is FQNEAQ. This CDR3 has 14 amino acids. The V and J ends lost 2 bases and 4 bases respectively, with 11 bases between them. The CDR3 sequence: CASSLSPGFYGYTF. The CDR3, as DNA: TGTGCCAGCAGCTTATCTCCGGGATTCTATGGCTACACCTTC.

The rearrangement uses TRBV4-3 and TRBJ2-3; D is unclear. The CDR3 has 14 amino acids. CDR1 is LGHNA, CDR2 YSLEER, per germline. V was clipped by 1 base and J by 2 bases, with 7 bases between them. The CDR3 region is CASSQVMDTDTQYF. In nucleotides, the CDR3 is TGCGCCAGCAGCCAAGTTATGGACACAGATACGCAGTATTTT.

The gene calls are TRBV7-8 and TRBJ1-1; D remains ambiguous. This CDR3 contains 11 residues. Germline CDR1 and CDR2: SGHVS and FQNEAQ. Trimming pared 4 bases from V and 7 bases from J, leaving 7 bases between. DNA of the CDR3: TGTGCCAGCAGCTCCACGCATGAAGCTTTCTTT. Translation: CASSSTHEAFF.

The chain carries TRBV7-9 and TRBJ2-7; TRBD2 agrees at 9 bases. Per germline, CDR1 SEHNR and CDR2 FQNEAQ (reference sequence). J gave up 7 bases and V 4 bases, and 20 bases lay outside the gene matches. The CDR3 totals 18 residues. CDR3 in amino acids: CASSSPPFGAGGPYEQYF. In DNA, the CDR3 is TGTGCCAGCAGCTCACCGCCCTTCGGGGCGGGAGGGCCATATGAGCAGTACTTC.

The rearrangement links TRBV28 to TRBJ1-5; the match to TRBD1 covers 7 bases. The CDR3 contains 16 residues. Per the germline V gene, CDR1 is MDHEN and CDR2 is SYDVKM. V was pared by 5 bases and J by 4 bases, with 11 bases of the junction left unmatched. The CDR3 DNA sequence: TGTGCCAGCAGTCCGACCTCCGGGACAGTTAATCAGCCCCAGCATTTT. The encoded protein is CASSPTSGTVNQPQHF.

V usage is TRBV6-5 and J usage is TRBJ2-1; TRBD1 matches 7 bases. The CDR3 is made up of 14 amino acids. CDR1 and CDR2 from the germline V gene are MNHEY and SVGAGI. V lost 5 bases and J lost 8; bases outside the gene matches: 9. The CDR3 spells CASSMTGSGDEQFF. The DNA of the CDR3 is TGTGCCAGCAGTATGACAGGGTCTGGGGATGAGCAGTTCTTC.

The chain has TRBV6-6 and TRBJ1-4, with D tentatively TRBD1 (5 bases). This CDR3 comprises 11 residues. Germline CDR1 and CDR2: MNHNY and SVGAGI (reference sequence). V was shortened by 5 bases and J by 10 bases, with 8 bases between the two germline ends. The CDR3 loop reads CASSVRVKLFF. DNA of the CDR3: TGTGCCAGCAGTGTCAGGGTAAAACTGTTTTTT.

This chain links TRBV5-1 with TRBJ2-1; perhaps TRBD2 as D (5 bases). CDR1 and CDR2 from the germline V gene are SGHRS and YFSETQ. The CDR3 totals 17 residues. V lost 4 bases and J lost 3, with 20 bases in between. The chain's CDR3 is CASSTTLIRDIYNEQFF. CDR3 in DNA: TGCGCCAGCAGCACGACCCTGATTCGGGATATCTACAATGAGCAGTTCTTC.

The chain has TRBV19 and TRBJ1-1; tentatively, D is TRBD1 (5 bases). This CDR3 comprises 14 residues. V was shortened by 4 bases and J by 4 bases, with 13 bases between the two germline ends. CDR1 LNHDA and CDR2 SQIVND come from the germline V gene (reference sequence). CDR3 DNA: TGTGCCAGTAGTAGCGGGGCAGTGGGCACTGAAGCTTTCTTT. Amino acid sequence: CASSSGAVGTEAFF.

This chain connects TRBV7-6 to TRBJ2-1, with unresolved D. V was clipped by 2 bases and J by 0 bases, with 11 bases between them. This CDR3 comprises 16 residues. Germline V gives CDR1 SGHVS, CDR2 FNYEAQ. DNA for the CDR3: TGTGCCAGCAGCTTAAGTACCTCTAACTCCTACAATGAGCAGTTCTTC. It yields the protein CASSLSTSNSYNEQFF. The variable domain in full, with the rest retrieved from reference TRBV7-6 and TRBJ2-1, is GAGVSQSPRYKVTKRGQDVALRCDPISGHVSLYWYRQALGQGPEFLTYFNYEAQQDKSGLPNDRFSAERPEGSISTLTIQRTEQRDSAMYRCASSLSTSNSYNEQFFGPGTRLTVL.